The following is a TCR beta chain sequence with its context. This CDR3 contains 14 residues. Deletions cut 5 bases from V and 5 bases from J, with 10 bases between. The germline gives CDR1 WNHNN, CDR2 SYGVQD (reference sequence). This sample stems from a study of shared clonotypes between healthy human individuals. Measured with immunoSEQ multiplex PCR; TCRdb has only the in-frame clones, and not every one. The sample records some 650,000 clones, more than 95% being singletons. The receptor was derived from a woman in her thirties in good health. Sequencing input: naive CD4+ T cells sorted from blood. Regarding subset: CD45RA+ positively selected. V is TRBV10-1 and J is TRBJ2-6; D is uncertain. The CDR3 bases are TGCGCCAGCAGTCCGGATCCCCGGGCCAACGTCCTGACTTTC. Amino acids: CASSPDPRANVLTF.